This T cell receptor beta chain appears in the sequencing data of a study of blood T cells in healthy people across ages. Study results and caveats: Per million T cells, the diversity of TCR beta decreased roughly linearly as age advanced.

This clonotype turned up a few times. Its antigen is undetermined. Through a sample-barcoded 5' primer and a J-beta primer mix, a second PCR was run for roughly 6 to 11 cycles. TCRdb used MiXCR to reprocess the 5' RACE reads, holding one entry per CDR3 protein. The data hold about 640,000 distinct CDR3 sequences, with roughly 50% observed a single time. With 6 bases clipped from V and 8 bases from J, the junction kept 16 bases outside the gene matches. The germline V gene has CDR1 SQVTM and CDR2 ANQGSEA. The CDR3 spans 15 residues. The sequencing input was blood. The origin of this receptor is a man in his sixties in good health. The chain recombines TRBV29-1 with TRBJ2-1; 7 bases match TRBD1. CDR3: CSVRTTGASLHEQFF. The CDR3 DNA is TGCAGCGTGAGGACCACAGGGGCCTCGTTGCATGAGCAGTTCTTC.